This record looks at one T cell receptor beta chain sequence and its context. This entry comes from a study of blood T cell repertoires in COVID-19. Study overall: Samples came from the United States, Italy and Spain, spanning acute and convalescent COVID-19. The cDNA or gDNA used as material had been derived from T cells, B-cell-depleted T cells, or PBMCs.

The CDR3 covers 17 residues. V gave up 4 bases and J gave up 4 bases, with 20 bases separating them. Germline V gives CDR1 SGHNT, CDR2 YENEEA. In the original workflow: Estimation of nucleated cell counts was performed using reference gene primer amplification. The protocol was immunoSEQ multiplex PCR, while the TCRdb copy is restricted to in-frame clones and leaves out a portion. The V and J calls and clone size were taken over from that table, and D and trimming were inferred from the DNA. The sample lists 65,000 to 85,000 clones, 80% to 90% occurring once. This TCR came from a woman under 30 with acute or convalescent COVID-19. Sequenced input: peripheral blood. The chain links TRBV11-3 to TRBJ1-3; a possible D gene is TRBD1 (5 bases). CDR3 bases: TGTGCCAGCAGCTCAGGGCACCGGGGGAGGACAGGAAACACCATATATTTT. Protein product: CASSSGHRGRTGNTIYF.